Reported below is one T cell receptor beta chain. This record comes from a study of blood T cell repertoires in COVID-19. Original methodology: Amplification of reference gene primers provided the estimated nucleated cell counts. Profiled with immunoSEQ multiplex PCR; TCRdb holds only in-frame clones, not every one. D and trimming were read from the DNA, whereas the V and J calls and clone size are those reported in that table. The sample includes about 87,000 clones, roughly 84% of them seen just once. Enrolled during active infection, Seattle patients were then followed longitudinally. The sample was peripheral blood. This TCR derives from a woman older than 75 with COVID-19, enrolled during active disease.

CDR3 in DNA: TGTGCCACCAGTGACCCTCCGGGACAGGGGCGACTAGCGGGAGCTTTCACCGGGGAGCTGTTTTTT. Its protein is CATSDPPGQGRLAGAFTGELFF. The chain recombines TRBV24-1 with TRBJ2-2; 12 positions match TRBD2. CDR1 KGHDR and CDR2 SFDVKD come from the germline V gene. The trim removed 4 bases at V and 4 bases at J, leaving 21 bases unmatched. The CDR3 contains 22 residues.